One and the same sample provided the 20 T cell receptor beta chains below, sequenced in a study of T cell clones after liver transplantation. This table comes from immunoSEQ multiplex PCR, and its TCRdb copy is limited to in-frame clones, with some not included. The sample consists of under 90,000 clones, about four fifths of them appearing once. This specimen consisted of CD4+ T cells from blood, obtained before liver transplant. The source of these receptors is a human donor who received a liver transplant.

This clone appeared once. CDR3 sequence: CASGPYQETQYF. The CDR3 DNA reads as TGTGCCAGCGGGCCGTACCAAGAGACCCAGTACTTC. This rearrangement joins TRBV6-5 to TRBJ2-5; no clear D. The CDR3 sequence is 12 residues long. The ends were cut back, 8 bases at V and 0 bases at J, with 7 bases in the middle. Germline V gives CDR1 MNHEY, CDR2 SVGAGI.

This rearrangement joins TRBV18 to TRBJ1-2, with D perhaps matching TRBD1 (6 bases). V lost 3 bases and J 1 base, leaving 12 bases between the germline ends. CDR1 and CDR2 from the germline V gene are KGHSH and LQKENI. CDR3 length equals 15 residues. Here the CDR3 DNA reads TGTGCCAGCTCACCTCGGACAGTTTTTAACTATGGCTACACCTTC. Translated, it gives CASSPRTVFNYGYTF.

The V call is TRBV14, the J call TRBJ2-7; 7 bases are shared with TRBD2. J was trimmed by 4 bases and V by 4 bases; bases with no gene match: 16. The CDR3 loop spans 17 amino acids. CDR1 and CDR2 (germline): SGHDN, FVKESK. CDR3 region: CASSLGGLRGGDYEQYF. CDR3 bases: TGTGCCAGCAGCCTAGGCGGCCTGCGTGGGGGGGATTACGAGCAGTACTTC.

The chain recombines TRBV7-9 with TRBJ1-2; no definite D call. V was clipped by 5 bases and J by 4 bases, with 8 bases between them. Germline-derived CDR1 and CDR2 are SEHNR and FQNEAQ (reference sequence). This CDR3 has 12 residues. The CDR3 region is CASSQDRYGYTF. Written as DNA, the CDR3 is TGTGCCAGCAGCCAGGACCGCTATGGCTACACCTTC.

This chain uses TRBV29-1 with TRBJ2-3; the D is unclear. Germline CDR1 SQVTM, CDR2 ANQGSEA. The V gene lost 2 bases and the J gene lost 1 base, with 7 bases spanning the gap. The CDR3 loop spans 13 amino acids. The CDR3 nucleotides are TGCAGCGTTGAATCCCCAGGCACAGATACGCAGTATTTT. Its protein is CSVESPGTDTQYF.

This chain uses TRBV19 with TRBJ2-3, with D maybe TRBD2 (6 bases). Germline V lookup: CDR1 LNHDA, CDR2 SQIVND (reference sequence). The CDR3 extends over 13 amino acids. Deletions cut 3 bases from V and 11 bases from J, with 15 bases between. In DNA form, the CDR3 reads TGTGCCAGTAGTATCTCCGTCCAGGGAGGGCAGTATTTT. It codes for CASSISVQGGQYF.

The chain is built from TRBV28 and TRBJ2-7, with D hard to call. Trimming took off 1 base at V and 3 bases at J, with 10 bases between the two ends. CDR3 length: 14 amino acids. The germline V gene has CDR1 MDHEN and CDR2 SYDVKM. The CDR3 DNA sequence: TGTGCCAGCAGTTTATTGAGGCCGCGCTACGAGCAGTACTTC. Protein: CASSLLRPRYEQYF.

J is TRBJ2-2 and V is TRBV7-3, with TRBD2 identical over 7 bases. The CDR3 totals 17 residues. The V gene's germline CDR1 is SGHTA and CDR2 FQGTGA. Trimming at V came to 2 bases and at J to 4 bases, leaving 10 bases not matched to a gene. CDR3 sequence (DNA): TGTGCCAGCAGCTTAGTCAGCGAGCGGGACCCCACCGGGGAGCTGTTTTTT. Its translation is CASSLVSERDPTGELFF. Looking up the rest from reference TRBV7-3 and TRBJ2-2 gives the full variable domain: GAGVSQTPSNKVTEKGKYVELRCDPISGHTALYWYRQSLGQGPEFLIYFQGTGAADDSGLPNDRFFAVRPEGSVSTLKIQRTERGDSAVYLCASSLVSERDPTGELFFGEGSRLTVL.

The genes are TRBV28 and TRBJ1-1; D is unresolved. Trimming took 6 bases from V and 2 from J, leaving 13 bases between them. CDR3 length: 14 amino acids. CDR1 is MDHEN and CDR2 is SYDVKM in the germline V gene. The CDR3 region is CASRRRDFNTEAFF. The CDR3 DNA reads as TGTGCCAGCAGGCGCCGGGATTTTAACACTGAAGCTTTCTTT.

This rearrangement joins TRBV4-3 to TRBJ2-5; D is perhaps TRBD2 (6 bases). Per germline, CDR1 LGHNA and CDR2 YSLEER. V dropped 2 bases and J dropped 2 bases, with 15 bases sitting between them. The CDR3 extends over 16 amino acids. As DNA, the CDR3 is TGCGCCAGCAGCCAACCGGGACTGGGCTTACAAGAGACCCAGTACTTC. Its protein is CASSQPGLGLQETQYF.

DNA for the CDR3: TGCGCCAGCAGCCTTGGAACGGGGGGCCTCTACGAGCAGTACTTC. It yields the protein CASSLGTGGLYEQYF. The V gene is TRBV5-1, the J gene TRBJ2-7, with D possibly being TRBD2 (7 bases). V dropped 4 bases and J dropped 3 bases, with 17 bases sitting between them. The V gene's germline CDR1 is SGHRS and CDR2 YFSETQ. This CDR3 has 15 amino acids.

This chain joins TRBV18 and TRBJ2-5; TRBD2 might be the D (5 bases). Trimming took 2 bases from V and 5 from J, leaving 18 bases between them. This CDR3 has 16 residues. Germline assignment: CDR1 KGHSH and CDR2 LQKENI. In DNA form, the CDR3 reads TGTGCCAGCTCACCAAGTTTCCGGGGAGAAAGGGAGACCCAGTACTTC. Its translation: CASSPSFRGERETQYF. Full variable domain (missing parts from reference TRBV18 and TRBJ2-5): NAGVMQNPRHLVRRRGQEARLRCSPMKGHSHVYWYRQLPEEGLKFMVYLQKENIIDESGMPKERFSAEFPKEGPSILRIQQVVRGDSAAYFCASSPSFRGERETQYFGPGTRLLVL.

The rearrangement uses TRBV28 and TRBJ1-2; no clear D gene. V gave up 4 bases and J gave up 0 bases, with 9 bases separating them. This CDR3 is built from 14 residues. From germline, CDR1 is MDHEN and CDR2 SYDVKM. The CDR3 loop is CASSSTLANYGYTF. The CDR3 nucleotides are TGTGCCAGCAGTTCAACGCTAGCTAACTATGGCTACACCTTC.

This clone appeared many times. The sample carries other DNA sequences with the same CDR3. The V gene is TRBV6-6, the J gene TRBJ2-1; weak D call: TRBD2 (5 bases). V was shortened by 0 bases and J by 4 bases, with 7 bases between the two germline ends. The V gene's germline CDR1 is MNHNY and CDR2 SVGAGI (reference sequence). The CDR3 is 14 residues long. CDR3 DNA: TGTGCCAGCAGTTACTCGAGGGTTTACAATGAGCAGTTCTTC. Protein product: CASSYSRVYNEQFF.

This chain uses TRBV30 with TRBJ1-3; D gene ambiguous. Deletions cut 5 bases from V and 1 base from J, with 6 bases between. CDR3 length: 12 residues. CDR1 is GTSNPN, CDR2 SVGIG, per germline (reference sequence). The chain's CDR3 is CAWRESGNTIYF. The CDR3 DNA sequence: TGTGCCTGGCGGGAGTCTGGAAACACCATATATTTT.

The chain links TRBV28 to TRBJ2-1; 10 bases fit TRBD2. With 7 bases clipped from V and 3 bases from J, the junction kept 6 bases outside the gene matches. Per germline, CDR1 MDHEN and CDR2 SYDVKM. This CDR3 contains 15 residues. CDR3 sequence (DNA): TGTGCCAGCATCCAGACTAGCGGGTTCTACAATGAGCAGTTCTTC. Its translation is CASIQTSGFYNEQFF.

This clone has only one observation. The genes are TRBV5-4 and TRBJ2-1; 13 bases map to TRBD2. Germline lookup yields CDR1 SGHNT and CDR2 YYREEE (reference sequence). CDR3 size: 17 residues. The ends lost 0 bases at V and 9 bases at J; junction bases unmatched: 9. Written as DNA, the CDR3 is TGTGCCAGCAGCTTGGGGACTAGCGGGAGATTGGGGGTTGAGCAGTTCTTC. Its protein is CASSLGTSGRLGVEQFF.

The chain uses TRBV19 and TRBJ2-1, with 14 nucleotides matching TRBD2. This CDR3 contains 17 residues. Losses at the gene ends were 8 bases for V and 1 base for J; bases not matched to a gene: 7. Germline V gene sequence: CDR1 LNHDA, CDR2 SQIVND (reference sequence). The DNA of the CDR3 is TGTGCCAGTTCGGGACTAGCGGGAGAGCGGTCCTACAATGAGCAGTTCTTC. This encodes CASSGLAGERSYNEQFF.

This clone came up once. V usage is TRBV10-3 and J usage is TRBJ1-5, with D hard to call. This CDR3 has 13 residues. Germline values: CDR1 ENHRY, CDR2 SYGVKD. The ends were cut back, 11 bases at V and 4 bases at J, with 15 bases in the middle. The CDR3 here is CAAGSDRNQPQHF. The CDR3, as DNA: TGTGCCGCGGGTTCGGACCGGAATCAGCCCCAGCATTTT.

The count of this clone is one. V gene TRBV19 combines with J gene TRBJ1-5; TRBD1 matches 7 bases. Germline-derived CDR1 and CDR2 are LNHDA and SQIVND (reference sequence). The ends lost 4 bases at V and 2 bases at J; junction bases unmatched: 8. This CDR3 contains 16 residues. This CDR3 is CASSNTGTGGNQPQHF. The CDR3, as DNA: TGTGCCAGTAGTAATACCGGTACAGGGGGCAATCAGCCCCAGCATTTT.